What follows are 9 T cell receptor beta chains derived from one specimen sequenced in a study of blood T cells in healthy people across ages. A sample-barcoded 5' primer and a J-beta primer mix were used in a second PCR of roughly 6 to 11 cycles. Each CDR3 protein is one row after TCRdb ran MiXCR on the 5' RACE reads. The table has 1.5 million to 2 million distinct CDR3 sequences, approximately 50% seen once. The sequencing sample was made of blood. The receptors here all came from a woman in her 40s in good health.

Comment on this clonotype: At one of its ends the junction is not consistent with the germline gene, which may arise from a read error. The chain combines TRBV7-9 with TRBJ1-2, with a possible D match to TRBD1 (5 bases). The germline V gene encodes CDR1 SEHNR and CDR2 FQNEAQ (reference sequence). The CDR3 totals 15 residues. For the CDR3, the DNA is TGTGCCGGCAGCTTAGAACGGGGGATTCGCTATGGCTACACCTTC. Translated, it gives CAGSLERGIRYGYTF.

This sequence joins TRBV10-3 and TRBJ2-1; D remains ambiguous. The DNA matches TRBJ2-7 better at its end, which makes the J call doubtful. There are 14 residues in the CDR3. The V gene's germline CDR1 is ENHRY and CDR2 SYGVKD. CDR3 nucleotide sequence: TGTGCCATCAGTGATCCAGACCAGTACAATGAGCAGTACTTC. This sequence encodes CAISDPDQYNEQYF.

V and J are TRBV4-3 and TRBJ2-7; D is possibly TRBD1 (5 bases). V was trimmed by 8 bases and J by 1 base, leaving 24 bases between them. This CDR3 is built from 17 residues. Per germline, CDR1 LGHNA and CDR2 YSLEER. The CDR3 sequence is CASPHHRPPYRSYEQYF. CDR3 nucleotide sequence: TGCGCCAGCCCGCACCACCGGCCTCCCTACAGGTCCTACGAGCAGTACTTC.

In its sample, this clonotype was seen a few times. The chain uses TRBV27 and TRBJ1-2, with D unclear. V shed 6 bases and J shed 2 bases, with 13 bases lying between them. CDR3 length: 14 amino acids. Germline V gene sequence: CDR1 MNHEY, CDR2 SMNVEV (reference sequence). The CDR3 loop is CASRHAGANYGYTF. The CDR3 DNA reads as TGTGCCAGCAGACATGCGGGCGCGAACTATGGCTACACCTTC.

The rearrangement uses TRBV12-3 or TRBV12-4 and TRBJ2-7; possibly TRBD1 for D (5 bases). V was shortened by 5 bases and J by 2 bases, with 13 bases between the two germline ends. This CDR3 is 14 amino acids long. The CDR3 sequence is CASSPLTDPYEQYF. The CDR3 nucleotides read TGTGCCAGCAGTCCCTTGACAGATCCCTACGAGCAGTACTTC.

The V gene is TRBV24-1, the J gene TRBJ2-1, with 9 bases aligning to TRBD1. This CDR3 has 16 amino acids. The V segment lost 3 bases and the J segment 3 bases; nucleotides outside the gene matches: 5. The germline V gene has CDR1 KGHDR and CDR2 SFDVKD. The CDR3 protein is CATSDRDRALYNEQFF. For the CDR3, the DNA is TGTGCCACCAGTGATCGGGACAGGGCCCTCTACAATGAGCAGTTCTTC.

This rearrangement joins TRBV20-1 to TRBJ2-7, with 10 nucleotides matching TRBD2. The J call is uncertain, as TRBJ2-5 better fits the DNA end. This CDR3 region has 15 residues. Germline CDR1 reads DFQATT; CDR2 reads SNEGSKA (reference sequence). The DNA for the CDR3 is TGCAGTGTGTCGAGGAGCGGGGGGGCCGGTCTGACCCAGTACTTC. As protein: CSVSRSGGAGLTQYF.

The CDR3 DNA sequence: TGTGCCAGCAGTTACTCGAGAGTTGTAGAGACCCAGTACTTC. Residues: CASSYSRVVETQYF. V and J are TRBV6-5 and TRBJ2-5; no clear D. Germline CDR1 reads MNHEY; CDR2 reads SVGAGI. Deletions cut 0 bases from V and 4 bases from J, with 9 bases between. The CDR3 is 14 amino acids.

This clonotype has more than one count but fewer than ten. The J gene is TRBJ2-3, the V gene TRBV27; D unclear. Deletions cut 1 base from V and 5 bases from J, with 7 bases between. The CDR3 runs 13 residues. Germline V CDR1 and CDR2: MNHEY, SMNVEV (reference sequence). The DNA for the CDR3 is TGTGCCAGCAGTTTATTTAACGGAGATACGCAGTATTTT. Translated, it gives CASSLFNGDTQYF.